The clone carrying this T cell receptor (beta chain) has a count of ten or more. The antigen remains undetermined. Amplification of TCR alpha and beta CDR3 regions from RNA used iRepertoire nested multiplex PCR. TCRdb re-called the multiplex PCR reads through MiXCR, storing one row per CDR3 protein. The repertoire includes under 200,000 distinct CDR3 sequences, roughly 32% of them detected once, and just over 20% sits in the top ten. The record originates from a study of glioma-infiltrating T cells. The study's findings and limits: Tissue-blood divergence was below expectation in non-neoplastic patients, above in gliomas.

Germline CDR1 MNHEY, CDR2 SVGEGT. Deletions cut 0 bases from V and 5 bases from J, with 10 bases between. The CDR3 loop spans 14 amino acids. This chain connects TRBV6-2 or TRBV6-3 to TRBJ2-5; no definite D call. This TCR came from a human donor with low-grade glioma or glioblastoma, undergoing nonglioma brain surgery, or in good health (not recorded which). The material sequenced was glioma tissue, nonneoplastic brain tissue, or PBMCs (not recorded which). CDR3 DNA: TGTGCCAGCAGTTACTCGTTGCAGACGGAGACCCAGTACTTC. The encoded protein is CASSYSLQTETQYF.